The rows below give T cell receptor beta chains drawn from one sample of a study of shared clonotypes between healthy human individuals. The method was immunoSEQ multiplex PCR; TCRdb's version includes in-frame clones alone and lacks a portion of them. The sample comprises millions of clones, under 95% of which are singletons, and approximately 1.7% rests with the top ten. Material: naive CD8+ T cells from PBMCs. Every receptor here comes from a man between 18 and 29 years old in good health. Some clones in this sample may be carry-over from other donors' samples. Both conserved end residues are part of each CDR3. D genes are given only for firm matches. A clone size is listed for some rows: how often the clone was seen (once, few, many), or a class if it is expanded.

cdr3_aa,cdr3_nt,clone_size,v_call,j_call,d_call
CASRLMGGLDGYTF,TGTGCCAGCCGATTGATGGGGGGCCTTGATGGCTACACCTTC,once,TRBV28,TRBJ1-2,NA
CASSFRTPNTEAFF,TGTGCCAGCAGTTTCCGGACACCGAACACTGAAGCTTTCTTT,few,TRBV28,TRBJ1-1,NA
CASSLTRGGRTEAFF,TGTGCCAGCAGCTTAACGAGAGGGGGGAGGACTGAAGCTTTCTTT,NA,TRBV7-3,TRBJ1-1,NA
CASSSFWTGWGNYGYTF,TGTGCCAGCAGTTCCTTCTGGACAGGGTGGGGTAACTATGGCTACACCTTC,NA,TRBV28,TRBJ1-2,TRBD1
CASSLAATTYEQYF,TGTGCCAGCAGCTTAGCGGCCACCACCTACGAGCAGTACTTC,once,TRBV7-9,TRBJ2-7,NA
CSVEQEGRGYTF,TGCAGCGTGGAACAGGAGGGTCGCGGCTACACCTTC,NA,TRBV29-1,TRBJ1-2,NA
CASSQGHPIYGYTF,TGTGCCAGCAGCCAAGGACACCCAATTTATGGCTACACCTTC,NA,TRBV7-9,TRBJ1-2,NA
CASSIDTQGANEKLFF,TGTGCCAGCAGCATAGACACACAGGGGGCTAATGAAAAACTGTTTTTT,NA,TRBV5-4,TRBJ1-4,TRBD1
CASSYAGTSFTEQYF,TGTGCCAGCAGTTACGCCGGGACTAGCTTCACCGAGCAGTACTTC,NA,TRBV6-6,TRBJ2-7,TRBD2
CASLSGGAEAFF,TGCGCCAGCCTTAGTGGAGGGGCAGAAGCTTTCTTT,NA,TRBV10-2,TRBJ1-1,NA
CATSGTGNTGELFF,TGTGCCACCTCCGGGACAGGGAACACCGGGGAGCTGTTTTTT,NA,TRBV15,TRBJ2-2,TRBD1
CASSVGTATYEQYF,TGTGCCAGCAGCGTCGGGACAGCGACCTACGAGCAGTACTTC,NA,TRBV9,TRBJ2-7,TRBD1
CANLKGKDRAANYGYTF,TGTGCCAACCTTAAGGGGAAGGACAGAGCAGCTAACTATGGCTACACCTTC,NA,TRBV27,TRBJ1-2,NA
CSVVGQVHGYTF,TGCAGCGTTGTAGGTCAGGTTCATGGCTACACCTTC,NA,TRBV29-1,TRBJ1-2,NA
CASSPPYRAGADTQYF,TGTGCCAGCAGCCCACCTTACAGGGCTGGGGCAGATACGCAGTATTTT,NA,TRBV5-5,TRBJ2-3,NA
CASSHGTSGMGYEQYF,TGCGCCAGCAGCCACGGGACTAGCGGGATGGGCTACGAGCAGTACTTC,NA,TRBV4-1,TRBJ2-7,TRBD2
CASSLRLAGDGEQYF,TGTGCCAGCAGTCTCAGACTAGCGGGAGACGGCGAGCAGTACTTC,NA,TRBV28,TRBJ2-7,TRBD2
CASSQDSGQGYTF,TGCGCCAGCAGCCAAGATTCAGGGCAAGGCTACACCTTC,NA,TRBV4-3,TRBJ1-2,NA
CASSHPSRYNEQFF,TGTGCCAGCAGCCACCCGTCGAGGTACAATGAGCAGTTCTTC,NA,TRBV5-8,TRBJ2-1,NA
CASSFALREGRNIQYF,TGTGCCAGCAGCTTCGCGTTGCGGGAGGGCCGGAACATTCAGTACTTC,NA,TRBV5-6,TRBJ2-4,TRBD2
CASSVGLAGGYEQYF,TGTGCCAGCAGCGTCGGACTAGCGGGGGGCTACGAGCAGTACTTC,NA,TRBV9,TRBJ2-7,TRBD2
CASSFEENTGELFF,TGTGCCAGCAGTTTCGAGGAGAACACCGGGGAGCTGTTTTTT,NA,TRBV2,TRBJ2-2,NA
CAISESSAPVHEQFF,TGTGCCATCAGTGAGTCGTCGGCTCCCGTCCATGAGCAGTTCTTC,NA,TRBV10-3,TRBJ2-1,NA